The 15 T cell receptor beta chains given below trace back to one sample, sequenced in a study of blood T cell repertoires in COVID-19. Only in-frame clones appear in the TCRdb table, and some are missing; sequencing was by immunoSEQ multiplex PCR. Among a few hundred thousand clones, about 90% were seen once, and the ten largest hold 5% to 7.5%. The sample was peripheral blood. The receptors were sampled from a man aged 18-30 years who had recovered from COVID-19.

This chain links TRBV6-1 with TRBJ1-2; D gene ambiguous. Germline-derived CDR1 and CDR2 are MNHNS and SASEGT. The CDR3 runs to 15 residues. V lost 2 bases to trimming and J lost 2 bases, with 12 bases between them. CDR3 sequence (DNA): TGTGCCAGCAGTGAATACGAGATTACGAACTATGGCTACACCTTC. Its protein product is CASSEYEITNYGYTF.

CDR3 sequence: CATDDTGQYEQYF. In DNA, the CDR3 is TGTGCCACCGACGACACAGGGCAGTACGAGCAGTACTTC. This sequence joins TRBV10-3 and TRBJ2-7; TRBD1 is a possible D gene (6 bases). The CDR3 runs to 13 residues. Germline assignment: CDR1 ENHRY and CDR2 SYGVKD. Trimming removed 10 bases from V and 4 bases from J, with 17 bases in between.

The V gene is TRBV19, the J gene TRBJ1-4; 9 nucleotides agree with TRBD1. Germline values: CDR1 LNHDA, CDR2 SQIVND (reference sequence). The CDR3 extends over 15 amino acids. Unmatched junction bases numbered 7, after V lost 3 bases and J lost 8 bases. CDR3 bases: TGTGCCAGTAGTATGGTCAGGACAGGGGACGAAAAACTGTTTTTT. Translated, it gives CASSMVRTGDEKLFF.

The J gene is TRBJ2-5, the V gene TRBV12-5; tentative D call: TRBD1 (5 bases). The V and J ends lost 1 base and 5 bases respectively, with 11 bases between them. Germline assignment: CDR1 LGHNT and CDR2 FRNRAP. The CDR3 is 14 residues long. This CDR3 reads CASGLEGSGETQYF. The CDR3 DNA is TGTGCTAGTGGTTTGGAGGGGTCAGGGGAGACCCAGTACTTC.

This rearrangement joins TRBV27 to TRBJ1-2; 7 nucleotides match TRBD1. V dropped 4 bases and J dropped 7; count of bases not matched to a gene: 3. This CDR3 has 12 residues. Germline loops: CDR1 MNHEY, CDR2 SMNVEV (reference sequence). The CDR3 loop is CASSSQGSGYTF. The CDR3 nucleotides read TGTGCCAGCAGTTCACAGGGGAGTGGCTACACCTTC.

The chain recombines TRBV15 with TRBJ2-1, with a tentative D call TRBD2 (6 bases). The CDR3 runs 16 residues. The V end was cut by 5 bases, the J end by 8 bases, with 22 bases between. Per germline, CDR1 LNHNV and CDR2 YYDKDF (reference sequence). For the CDR3, the DNA is TGTGCCACCAGCCGCGGGATGACTACGCCTGAGGATGAGCAGTTCTTC. It yields the protein CATSRGMTTPEDEQFF.

The chain carries TRBV5-1 and TRBJ1-6; 8 bases align to TRBD1. The CDR3 loop spans 14 amino acids. The junction had 2 bases not matched to a gene; V was cut back by 4 bases and J by 5 bases. Germline CDR1 reads SGHRS; CDR2 reads YFSETQ. The CDR3 DNA follows: TGCGCCAGCAGCCCAGGGGGCGATAATTCACCCCTCCACTTT. Encoded protein: CASSPGGDNSPLHF.

The J gene is TRBJ1-2, the V gene TRBV5-1; D is uncertain. Germline CDR1 reads SGHRS; CDR2 reads YFSETQ. The CDR3 has 15 amino acids. V was shortened by 2 bases and J by 0 bases, with 11 bases between the two germline ends. The CDR3 DNA reads TGCGCCAGCAGCTTAGCCCAGACTTCTAACTATGGCTACACCTTC. Its protein is CASSLAQTSNYGYTF.

The chain employs TRBV6-4 and TRBJ2-1; tentatively, D is TRBD2 (5 bases). Germline CDR1 and CDR2: MRHNA and SNTAGT. V lost 5 bases and J 6 bases, leaving 11 bases between the germline ends. The CDR3 extends over 13 amino acids. The CDR3, as DNA: TGTGCCAGCAGTAGCGGTGCTGGCAATGAGCAGTTCTTC. Translating gives CASSSGAGNEQFF.

This chain links TRBV24-1 with TRBJ2-1; tentatively, D is TRBD2 (5 bases). Germline CDR1 reads KGHDR; CDR2 reads SFDVKD. V was pared by 3 bases and J by 2 bases, with 7 bases between. The CDR3 length is 14 residues. The CDR3 coding sequence is TGTGCCACCAGTGATAGCGGCCCCTACAATGAGCAGTTCTTC. Its protein is CATSDSGPYNEQFF.

The V call is TRBV3-1 (or the pseudogene TRBV3-2), the J call TRBJ2-7; 10 bases line up with TRBD2. The CDR3 extends over 16 amino acids. V shed 3 bases, J shed 1 base, and the junction held 6 bases outside the gene matches. Per the germline V gene, CDR1 is LGHDT and CDR2 is YNNKEL (reference sequence). DNA of the CDR3: TGTGCCAGCAGCCAGGATAGCGGGGGGTTTTCCTACGAGCAGTACTTC. Translation gives CASSQDSGGFSYEQYF.

This chain links TRBV11-2 with TRBJ1-1, with D possibly TRBD1 on 5 matching bases. Deletions cut 5 bases from V and 0 bases from J, with 13 bases between. The CDR3 covers 15 residues. Germline V lookup: CDR1 SGHAT, CDR2 FQNNGV. Written as DNA, the CDR3 is TGTGCCAGCAGCCCAGGGTTTTACTTGAACACTGAAGCTTTCTTT. Residues: CASSPGFYLNTEAFF.

This chain joins TRBV7-9 and TRBJ2-7; 10 bases are shared with TRBD1. V lost 5 bases to trimming and J lost 4 bases; unmatched junction nucleotides: 11. CDR1 is SEHNR, CDR2 FQNEAQ, per germline (reference sequence). CDR3 length: 16 residues. Here the CDR3 reads CASSPPRDRGSYEQYF. The CDR3 DNA reads TGTGCCAGCAGCCCCCCAAGGGACAGGGGTTCGTACGAGCAGTACTTC.

The chain links TRBV10-1 to TRBJ2-1; 14 nucleotides line up with TRBD2. J was trimmed by 6 bases and V by 3 bases; bases with no gene match: 4. CDR1 and CDR2 (germline): WNHNN, SYGVQD (reference sequence). The CDR3 spans 16 residues. The CDR3 DNA reads as TGCGCCAGCAGTGACGCCGGGACTAGCGGGGGCAATGAGCAGTTCTTC. Amino acid sequence: CASSDAGTSGGNEQFF.

The chain uses TRBV9 and TRBJ1-2; 8 bases are a match to TRBD1. Per germline, CDR1 SGDLS and CDR2 YYNGEE. V was pared by 4 bases and J by 2 bases, with 4 bases of the junction left unmatched. The CDR3 runs to 14 residues. The chain's CDR3 is CASSPHRGNYGYTF. The CDR3 coding sequence is TGTGCCAGCAGCCCTCACAGGGGGAACTATGGCTACACCTTC.